This note documents a single T cell receptor beta chain sequence. What it recognizes is unknown. With V trimmed by 6 bases and J by 3 bases, 6 bases remained unmatched. The CDR3 has 15 amino acids. Per the germline V gene, CDR1 is MNHNS and CDR2 is SASEGT. These data originate in a study of T-cell reconstitution after alpha-beta-depleted transplantation in children. Researchers prepared the TCRbeta library using unique molecular identifiers, the study reports. From the PCR reads, TCRdb called clonotypes with MiXCR, one entry per CDR3 protein. The sample carries about 250,000 distinct CDR3 sequences, more than 20% recorded once. The study, taken as a whole, reports: Several patients had high TCRbeta diversity at day 60; it came from surviving recipient T cells and thymic progenitors. Reports say that about two months after transplant, the alpha-beta T cells came out of several hundred graft clones that had expanded. When one year had passed after transplant, most T-cell counts and diversity came from newly produced T cells.

This sequence was found in a female patient aged 2-10 years who had a stem cell transplant for congenital amegakaryocytic thrombocytopenia, so the T cells may come from the graft donor. Sequencing used PBMCs, mostly from graft donor cells, obtained 360 days after TCRalphabeta/CD19-depleted stem cell transplant. The chain links TRBV6-1 to TRBJ2-1; 9 bases are a match to TRBD1. CDR3 sequence reads: CASRLPGQGYNEQFF. For the CDR3, the DNA is TGTGCCAGCAGACTCCCGGGACAGGGCTACAATGAGCAGTTCTTC.